The sequence of this T cell receptor beta chain was determined in a study of T cell responses to AZD1222 COVID-19 vaccine. Produced via immunoSEQ multiplex PCR; TCRdb's table is partial and in-frame only. The table includes about 35,000 clones, 86% detected once. Deletions cut 5 bases from V and 10 bases from J, with 15 bases between. The CDR3 loop spans 13 amino acids. The germline V gene has CDR1 LNHDA and CDR2 SQIVND (reference sequence). The input for sequencing was peripheral blood, taken 28 days after the second AZD1222 dose. The chain links TRBV19 to TRBJ2-1; either TRBD1 or TRBD2 may supply D (6 bases each). The receptor was isolated from an adult who received the AZD1222 COVID-19 vaccine. The CDR3 loop reads CASSPSRGEEQFF. In DNA form, the CDR3 reads TGTGCCAGTAGTCCGTCGAGGGGGGAGGAGCAGTTCTTC.